This entry lists 16 T cell receptor beta chains sequenced from one sample in a study of early stage breast cancer tumors. Clones were read by immunoSEQ multiplex PCR, and TCRdb kept only the in-frame ones, dropping some. The repertoire holds 65,000 to 75,000 clones, with about 85% as singletons. The source material was blood. Every receptor here comes from a person in their 40s with breast cancer.

This chain connects TRBV29-1 to TRBJ1-4; TRBD1 is a possible D gene (5 bases). Germline CDR1 SQVTM, CDR2 ANQGSEA. With 4 bases removed from V and 7 bases from J, the gap between germline ends came to 10 bases. The CDR3 sequence is 12 residues long. The CDR3 spells CSVGGGSEKLFF. The CDR3 bases are TGCAGCGTTGGGGGGGGGAGTGAAAAACTGTTTTTT.

Only one count was recorded for this clone. The chain carries TRBV13 and TRBJ2-5; TRBD1 agrees at 7 bases. This CDR3 is built from 15 residues. V gave up 2 bases and J gave up 2 bases; unmatched junction bases: 5. Germline V lookup: CDR1 PRHDT, CDR2 FYEKMQ (reference sequence). CDR3 DNA sequence: TGTGCCAGCAGCTTAAGGGGACAGAGACAAGAGACCCAGTACTTC. This translates into CASSLRGQRQETQYF. Looking up the rest from reference TRBV13 and TRBJ2-5 gives the full variable domain: AAGVIQSPRHLIKEKRETATLKCYPIPRHDTVYWYQQGPGQDPQFLISFYEKMQSDKGSIPDRFSAQQFSDYHSELNMSSLELGDSALYFCASSLRGQRQETQYFGPGTRLLVL.

This chain joins TRBV6-1 and TRBJ1-5; a weak D match, TRBD1 (6 bases). The V gene lost 6 bases and the J gene lost 1 base, with 10 bases spanning the gap. The CDR3 is made up of 14 amino acids. Germline lookup yields CDR1 MNHNS and CDR2 SASEGT. This chain's CDR3 is CASRIQGSNQPQHF. In nucleotides, the CDR3 is TGTGCCAGCAGGATACAGGGAAGCAATCAGCCCCAGCATTTT.

This clone was seen a single time. This rearrangement joins TRBV19 to TRBJ1-2; TRBD1 matches at 7 bases. The CDR3 spans 15 residues. CDR1 is LNHDA, CDR2 SQIVND, per germline (reference sequence). V gave up 6 bases and J gave up 4 bases; unmatched junction bases: 11. CDR3 nucleotides: TGTGCCAGTAGAAATACTGCACAGGGGTCCTATGGCTACACCTTC. Amino acid sequence: CASRNTAQGSYGYTF.

The V gene is TRBV21-1, the J gene TRBJ2-1; no check of the table's D call, TRBD2, against the DNA was made. TRBV21-1 is deemed a pseudogene. The CDR3 contains 15 residues. Written as DNA, the CDR3 is TGTGCCAACCGGACTAGCGGAGACTCCTACAATGAGCAGTTCTTC. This encodes CANRTSGDSYNEQFF.

This chain links TRBV5-1 with TRBJ1-1; a weak D match, TRBD1 (5 bases). Looked up from germline, CDR1 is SGHRS and CDR2 is YFSETQ. Trimming stripped 0 bases from V and 3 bases from J, with 6 bases between. There are 13 residues in the CDR3. Here the CDR3 reads CASSLVGHTEAFF. In DNA, the CDR3 is TGCGCCAGCAGCTTGGTGGGGCACACTGAAGCTTTCTTT. Drawing the rest from reference TRBV5-1 and TRBJ1-1, the complete variable domain is KAGVTQTPRYLIKTRGQQVTLSCSPISGHRSVSWYQQTPGQGLQFLFEYFSETQRNKGNFPGRFSGRQFSNSRSEMNVSTLELGDSALYLCASSLVGHTEAFFGQGTRLTVV.

The V gene is TRBV19, the J gene TRBJ1-1, with D perhaps TRBD1 (6 bases). The V and J ends lost 9 bases and 5 bases respectively, with 19 bases between them. CDR3 size: 14 residues. CDR1 LNHDA and CDR2 SQIVND come from the germline V gene (reference sequence). This CDR3 reads CASAQQGRGTEAFF. DNA of the CDR3: TGTGCCAGCGCCCAACAGGGCCGGGGGACTGAAGCTTTCTTT.

The chain carries TRBV18 and TRBJ2-3, with D perhaps being TRBD1 or TRBD2 (5 bases each). The V end was cut by 1 base, the J end by 1 base, with 6 bases between. The CDR3 has 14 amino acids. CDR1 is KGHSH and CDR2 is LQKENI in the germline V gene. Written as DNA, the CDR3 is TGTGCCAGCTCACCACGGGACGGCACAGATACGCAGTATTTT. Translating it yields CASSPRDGTDTQYF.

The V gene is TRBV19, the J gene TRBJ2-7, with D possibly TRBD1 on 5 matching bases. V was clipped by 1 base and J by 3 bases, with 16 bases between them. This CDR3 contains 16 residues. Looked up from germline, CDR1 is LNHDA and CDR2 is SQIVND (reference sequence). CDR3 loop: CASSIGDSKLIYEQYF. The CDR3 nucleotides are TGTGCCAGTAGTATAGGAGACAGTAAACTTATCTACGAGCAGTACTTC.

The chain has TRBV4-2 and TRBJ2-7; TRBD1 or TRBD2 may be the D gene (5 bases each). The V end lost 1 base, the J end lost 4 bases, and 14 bases lay between the germline ends. Germline lookup yields CDR1 LGHNA and CDR2 YNFKEQ. The CDR3 spans 15 residues. CDR3 sequence reads: CASSQAGTQGYEQYF. In nucleotides, the CDR3 is TGTGCCAGCAGCCAAGCCGGGACCCAAGGGTACGAGCAGTACTTC.

V gene TRBV14 combines with J gene TRBJ1-2; D gene uncertain. Trimming stripped 0 bases from V and 10 bases from J, with 15 bases between. CDR3 length: 14 amino acids. Per the germline V gene, CDR1 is SGHDN and CDR2 is FVKESK. CDR3 coding DNA: TGTGCCAGCAGCCAAGATCAGGAAGTTGGGCCCTACACCTTC. Translated: CASSQDQEVGPYTF. Complete variable domain (other parts from reference TRBV14 and TRBJ1-2): EAGVTQFPSHSVIEKGQTVTLRCDPISGHDNLYWYRRVMGKEIKFLLHFVKESKQDESGMPNNRFLAERTGGTYSTLKVQPAELEDSGVYFCASSQDQEVGPYTFGSGTRLTVV.

The chain links TRBV11-2 to TRBJ2-3, with 8 bases that match TRBD1. The J segment lost 0 bases and the V segment lost 5 bases, leaving 4 bases of the junction unmatched. CDR1 is SGHAT and CDR2 is FQNNGV in the germline V gene. This CDR3 region has 15 residues. The CDR3 nucleotides read TGTGCCAGCAGCACTGGACAGGGAAGCACAGATACGCAGTATTTT. Amino acids: CASSTGQGSTDTQYF.

The V gene is TRBV4-1, the J gene TRBJ1-5; D gene ambiguous. The germline V gene has CDR1 MGHRA and CDR2 YSYEKL. This CDR3 contains 16 residues. The V and J ends lost 1 base and 2 bases respectively, with 12 bases between them. This CDR3 is CASSQGKGQRNQPQHF. CDR3 coding DNA: TGCGCCAGCAGCCAAGGGAAAGGGCAGCGCAATCAGCCCCAGCATTTT.

V gene TRBV10-3 combines with J gene TRBJ1-2; D unresolved. V lost 4 bases and J 5 bases, leaving 14 bases between the germline ends. The germline V gene encodes CDR1 ENHRY and CDR2 SYGVKD. The CDR3 totals 14 residues. In DNA, the CDR3 is TGTGCCATCAGTGTGGGCAGCCCGACTTATGGCTACACCTTC. Protein sequence: CAISVGSPTYGYTF.

The chain combines TRBV14 with TRBJ2-1; D not resolved. CDR3 length: 16 amino acids. CDR1 and CDR2 from the germline V gene are SGHDN and FVKESK. Trimming took 0 bases from V and 0 from J, leaving 9 bases between them. Here the CDR3 reads CASSQDRISSYNEQFF. CDR3 nucleotides: TGTGCCAGCAGCCAAGACCGGATTAGCTCCTACAATGAGCAGTTCTTC. Drawing the rest from reference TRBV14 and TRBJ2-1, the complete variable domain is EAGVTQFPSHSVIEKGQTVTLRCDPISGHDNLYWYRRVMGKEIKFLLHFVKESKQDESGMPNNRFLAERTGGTYSTLKVQPAELEDSGVYFCASSQDRISSYNEQFFGPGTRLTVL.

This chain uses TRBV7-9 with TRBJ2-7, with TRBD1 as a possible D gene (6 bases). The CDR3 spans 13 residues. V shed 4 bases and J shed 4 bases, with 11 bases lying between them. Per germline, CDR1 SEHNR and CDR2 FQNEAQ (reference sequence). The CDR3 loop is CASSYEQGYEQYF. CDR3 DNA: TGTGCCAGCAGCTACGAACAGGGTTACGAGCAGTACTTC.